Shown below are 29 T cell receptor beta chains from a single sample sequenced in a study of early T cells in non-severe SARS-CoV-2 infection. TCRdb re-derived calls from the 5' RACE reads in MiXCR, one entry per CDR3 protein. Here the sample spans about 83,000 distinct CDR3 sequences, 8% to 13% being singletons. The material was whole blood, obtained at baseline. The receptors shown here come from an adult who was a healthcare worker with PCR-confirmed SARS-CoV-2 infection or an uninfected control (not recorded which).

The genes are TRBV27 and TRBJ1-4; D possibly corresponds to TRBD1 (5 bases). Looked up from germline, CDR1 is MNHEY and CDR2 is SMNVEV (reference sequence). The CDR3 length is 12 residues. The V end was cut by 6 bases, the J end by 7 bases, with 9 bases between. This CDR3 is CASRLGREKLFF. In DNA, the CDR3 is TGTGCCAGCAGACTGGGACGTGAAAAACTGTTTTTT.

This clonotype was seen a handful of times. The chain uses TRBV5-1 and TRBJ1-1; 7 nucleotides align to TRBD1. Germline trimming cut 1 base from V and 1 base from J; bases unmatched to any gene: 4. The CDR3 runs to 15 residues. CDR1 is SGHRS and CDR2 is YFSETQ in the germline V gene. In DNA, the CDR3 is TGCGCCAGCAGCTTGACAGGGGACCAGAACACTGAAGCTTTCTTT. It specifies CASSLTGDQNTEAFF.

V usage is TRBV7-2 and J usage is TRBJ2-5; 8 positions agree with TRBD2. J gave up 7 bases and V 5 bases, and 15 bases lay outside the gene matches. From germline, CDR1 is SGHTA and CDR2 FQGNSA. The CDR3 spans 16 residues. This CDR3 reads CASSPLMAGGRGTQYF. CDR3 in DNA: TGTGCCAGCAGCCCCCTGATGGCGGGAGGTCGGGGGACCCAGTACTTC.

As concerns this clonotype: Since a much larger clone is just one base distant, this may be a read error. The rearrangement links TRBV3-1 to TRBJ2-7; D call uncertain. The CDR3 runs 16 residues. Between the trimmed V and J ends, which lost 0 bases and 2 bases, there was a span of 14 bases. Germline assignment: CDR1 LGHDT and CDR2 YNNKEL (reference sequence). The CDR3 nucleotides read TGTGCCAGCAGCCAAGATGGACGGTGGGTAACCTACGAGCAGTACTTC. Translation: CASSQDGRWVTYEQYF.

The table lists this clonotype with many counts. V is TRBV7-9 and J is TRBJ2-1, with unresolved D. Trimming shortened V by 1 base and J by 7 bases, and 5 bases separated the two germline ends. The germline CDR1 and CDR2 sequences are SEHNR and FQNEAQ (reference sequence). The length of the CDR3 is 12 residues. The CDR3 here is CASSLGRNEQFF. The CDR3 bases are TGTGCCAGCAGCTTAGGAAGGAATGAGCAGTTCTTC.

This clonotype was recorded a few times. This chain links TRBV6-6 with TRBJ2-7; 8 nucleotides align to TRBD1. The CDR3 length is 14 residues. The germline gives CDR1 MNHNY, CDR2 SVGAGI (reference sequence). V shed 5 bases and J 3 bases; nucleotides not matched to a gene: 6. CDR3 amino acids: CASSRRTGNYEQYF. CDR3 nucleotide sequence: TGTGCCAGCAGTCGACGGACAGGGAACTACGAGCAGTACTTC.

In nucleotides, the CDR3 is TGTGCCAGCATCCAAGTCCGGGAAGCTTTCTTT. This gives the protein CASIQVREAFF. The J gene is TRBJ1-1, the V gene TRBV12-3 or TRBV12-4; D remains unclear. The V gene lost 7 bases and the J gene lost 8 bases, with 11 bases spanning the gap. The CDR3 length is 11 residues.

The sample holds a few counts of this clonotype. The CDR3 protein is CASSLFSAGDVFLYEQYF. The CDR3 DNA reads as TGCGCCAGCAGCTTGTTCTCAGCGGGAGACGTTTTTTTATACGAGCAGTACTTC. This chain links TRBV5-1 with TRBJ2-7, with TRBD2 matching over 8 bases. Trimming at V came to 1 base and at J to 4 bases, leaving 16 bases not matched to a gene. Germline V gene sequence: CDR1 SGHRS, CDR2 YFSETQ. The CDR3 has 18 amino acids. The full variable domain, completed using reference TRBV5-1 and TRBJ2-7, is KAGVTQTPRYLIKTRGQQVTLSCSPISGHRSVSWYQQTPGQGLQFLFEYFSETQRNKGNFPGRFSGRQFSNSRSEMNVSTLELGDSALYLCASSLFSAGDVFLYEQYFGPGTRLTVT.

There are a few counts of this clonotype. The chain recombines TRBV28 with TRBJ2-7; tentative D call: TRBD2 (5 bases). This CDR3 is 15 amino acids long. Deletions cut 3 bases from V and 5 bases from J, with 17 bases between. Germline V CDR1 and CDR2: MDHEN, SYDVKM. The CDR3 region has the DNA TGTGCCAGCAGTTTTGAGAAACTAGTGCGTAACGAGCAGTACTTC. This codes for CASSFEKLVRNEQYF.

This clonotype was picked up a small number of times. The J gene is TRBJ2-7, the V gene TRBV3-1; D unclear. The CDR3 is 15 residues long. The germline V gene has CDR1 LGHDT and CDR2 YNNKEL (reference sequence). V shed 1 base and J shed 6 bases, with 16 bases lying between them. This CDR3 is CASSQGAGLMGEQYF. Written as DNA, the CDR3 is TGTGCCAGCAGCCAAGGGGCCGGGCTCATGGGCGAGCAGTACTTC.

This clonotype is a singleton in its sample. The chain has TRBV19 and TRBJ2-7; 10 nucleotides line up with TRBD2. The length of the CDR3 is 14 residues. Germline-derived CDR1 and CDR2 are LNHDA and SQIVND (reference sequence). J gave up 3 bases and V 5 bases, and 4 bases lay outside the gene matches. DNA for the CDR3: TGTGCCAGTAGTCCTGGACTAGCGGTCTACGAGCAGTACTTC. Its translation: CASSPGLAVYEQYF.

This clonotype was observed at least ten times. The V and J genes are TRBV12-3 or TRBV12-4 and TRBJ2-2; D gene ambiguous. The CDR3 length is 15 residues. The V end lost 1 base, the J end lost 1 base, and 7 bases lay between the germline ends. The CDR3 is CASSLGSGNTGELFF. Here the CDR3 DNA reads TGTGCCAGCAGTTTAGGTTCGGGGAACACCGGGGAGCTGTTTTTT.

This clonotype was counted ten times or more. This rearrangement joins TRBV20-1 to TRBJ1-3; D gene unclear. CDR3 length: 11 amino acids. Germline CDR1 reads DFQATT; CDR2 reads SNEGSKA (reference sequence). Trimming pared 6 bases from V and 4 bases from J, leaving 7 bases between. Here the CDR3 reads CSAFLGNTIYF. The CDR3, as DNA: TGCAGTGCATTTTTGGGAAACACCATATATTTT.

The chain recombines TRBV7-9 with TRBJ1-4; 10 bases match TRBD1. CDR3 length: 16 residues. Germline V CDR1 and CDR2: SEHNR, FQNEAQ (reference sequence). J gave up 8 bases and V 6 bases, and 12 bases lay outside the gene matches. The CDR3 DNA is TGTGCCAGCAGTACCGGGACAGGGGTCCGGGACGAAAAACTGTTTTTT. It encodes CASSTGTGVRDEKLFF.

The V gene is TRBV4-2, the J gene TRBJ2-1; TRBD2 agrees at 8 bases. This CDR3 spans 16 amino acids. After removal of 0 bases from V and 5 bases from J, the junction contained 6 bases not matched to a gene. CDR1 and CDR2 (germline): LGHNA, YNFKEQ. The CDR3 sequence: CASSQDGTSGHNEQFF. For the CDR3, the DNA is TGTGCCAGCAGCCAAGACGGGACTAGTGGACACAATGAGCAGTTCTTC.

The chain uses TRBV7-2 and TRBJ2-5; 14 nucleotides line up with TRBD2. In germline, CDR1 is SGHTA, CDR2 FQGNSA. The trim removed 11 bases at V and 7 bases at J, leaving 6 bases unmatched. CDR3 length: 13 amino acids. Written as DNA, the CDR3 is TGTGCCGTAGGGACTAGCGGGAGCCCGACCCAGTACTTC. Translation: CAVGTSGSPTQYF.

This clonotype was detected ten times or more. The chain recombines TRBV5-8 with TRBJ2-5, with D perhaps matching TRBD1 or TRBD2 (5 bases each). Trimming cost V 0 bases and J 4 bases, with 13 bases left between them. Germline CDR1 is SGHTS and CDR2 is YDEGEE. The CDR3 totals 15 residues. This chain's CDR3 is CASSLGQRGTETQYF. CDR3 sequence (DNA): TGTGCCAGCAGCTTGGGACAGAGAGGGACAGAGACCCAGTACTTC.

V gene TRBV11-1 combines with J gene TRBJ2-3, with D unclear. The CDR3 extends over 14 amino acids. The germline gives CDR1 SGHAT, CDR2 FQDESV (reference sequence). Trimming cost V 6 bases and J 3 bases, with 13 bases left between them. The CDR3 DNA is TGTGCCAGCAGATTGGGAAGCTATACAGATACGCAGTATTTT. It codes for CASRLGSYTDTQYF.

Many counts were recorded for this clonotype. The V call is TRBV11-1, the J call TRBJ2-7, with D unresolved. CDR3 size: 11 residues. V lost 5 bases and J lost 2, with 4 bases in between. Germline CDR1 SGHAT, CDR2 FQDESV (reference sequence). The CDR3 is CASSETYEQYF. Here the CDR3 DNA reads TGTGCCAGCAGCGAAACCTACGAGCAGTACTTC. Combining the CDR3 with reference TRBV11-1 and TRBJ2-7 gives the whole variable domain EAEVAQSPRYKITEKSQAVAFWCDPISGHATLYWYRQILGQGPELLVQFQDESVVDDSQLPKDRFSAERLKGVDSTLKIQPAELGDSAMYLCASSETYEQYFGPGTRLTVT.

This clonotype has only a few counts. This chain links TRBV16 with TRBJ1-5, with D hard to call. Germline assignment: CDR1 KGHSY and CDR2 FQNENV. V was shortened by 7 bases and J by 3 bases, with 10 bases between the two germline ends. The CDR3 is 13 residues long. In DNA form, the CDR3 reads TGTGCCAGCACCAAGGACCTCAATCAGCCCCAGCATTTT. Translated: CASTKDLNQPQHF.

The sample holds a few counts of this clonotype. The chain carries TRBV28 and TRBJ1-6; no clear D gene. V lost 8 bases to trimming and J lost 10 bases, with 18 bases between them. Germline V gene data show CDR1 as MDHEN and CDR2 as SYDVKM. The CDR3 has 14 amino acids. For the CDR3, the DNA is TGTGCCAGCCGAGGGTCAGAAGTCGGCTCACCCCTCCACTTT. Translating gives CASRGSEVGSPLHF.

This clonotype was detected a few times. V and J are TRBV5-1 and TRBJ2-5; 8 positions match TRBD1. The V and J ends lost 4 bases and 4 bases, in that order; junction bases with no gene match: 3. CDR3 size: 13 residues. Looked up from germline, CDR1 is SGHRS and CDR2 is YFSETQ. The CDR3 DNA sequence: TGCGCCAGCAGCCATGGACAGGGAGAGACCCAGTACTTC. Encoded protein: CASSHGQGETQYF.

The table lists this clonotype with many counts. The rearrangement links TRBV6-1 to TRBJ2-2; 12 nucleotides align to TRBD1. The CDR3 spans 15 residues. J gave up 6 bases and V 4 bases, and 3 bases lay outside the gene matches. The germline V gene has CDR1 MNHNS and CDR2 SASEGT. In nucleotides, the CDR3 is TGTGCCAGCAGTGCCGGGACAGGGGGCTCCGGGGAGCTGTTTTTT. Translation: CASSAGTGGSGELFF.

The genes are TRBV28 and TRBJ2-3; a weak D match, TRBD2 (6 bases). This CDR3 contains 16 residues. V was pared by 6 bases and J by 0 bases, with 16 bases between. The germline V gene has CDR1 MDHEN and CDR2 SYDVKM. The DNA for the CDR3 is TGTGCCAGCAGGGGGTTATACGGGGGAAGCACAGATACGCAGTATTTT. This codes for CASRGLYGGSTDTQYF.

This chain links TRBV10-3 with TRBJ2-5, with D possibly being TRBD1 (5 bases). The CDR3 extends over 14 amino acids. V lost 4 bases to trimming and J lost 4 bases, with 13 bases between them. Germline-derived CDR1 and CDR2 are ENHRY and SYGVKD. CDR3 DNA sequence: TGTGCCATCAGTGTGAGTGACAGCCCAGAGACCCAGTACTTC. The encoded protein is CAISVSDSPETQYF.

This clonotype occurred a few times. The CDR3 bases are TGTGCCAGCAGTTCCCGGGACGGGGGGACCCAGTACTTC. This encodes CASSSRDGGTQYF. This sequence joins TRBV27 and TRBJ2-5; maybe TRBD2 (6 bases). Germline assignment: CDR1 MNHEY and CDR2 SMNVEV (reference sequence). V shed 4 bases and J shed 7 bases, with 13 bases lying between them. This CDR3 has 13 amino acids.

The chain has TRBV12-3 or TRBV12-4 and TRBJ2-7, with D perhaps TRBD2 (5 bases). Between the trimmed V and J ends, which lost 2 bases and 3 bases, there was a span of 8 bases. This CDR3 comprises 13 residues. CDR3 nucleotide sequence: TGTGCCAGCAGTTTACACGGGGACTACGAGCAGTACTTC. It translates to CASSLHGDYEQYF.

This clonotype was counted between two and nine times. The rearrangement uses TRBV28 and TRBJ2-1, with D hard to call. Germline V gene sequence: CDR1 MDHEN, CDR2 SYDVKM. The CDR3 loop spans 12 amino acids. V was clipped by 6 bases and J by 12 bases, with 15 bases between them. CDR3 nucleotide sequence: TGTGCCAGCAGCCAGAGCCCTTTGGGGCAGTTCTTC. It is translated as CASSQSPLGQFF.

This chain joins TRBV6-6 and TRBJ2-7; the match to TRBD1 covers 7 bases. Unmatched junction bases numbered 7, after V lost 2 bases and J lost 0 bases. The germline V gene encodes CDR1 MNHNY and CDR2 SVGAGI (reference sequence). The CDR3 length is 16 residues. The CDR3 sequence: CASSYDAQGFSYEQYF. CDR3 nucleotides: TGTGCCAGCAGTTACGACGCACAGGGGTTCTCCTACGAGCAGTACTTC.